Shown below are 27 T cell receptor beta chains from a single sample sequenced in a study of OX40 agonist ivuxolimab in advanced cancers. Libraries were prepared by immunoSEQ multiplex PCR; TCRdb keeps only in-frame clonotypes and omits some of them. The repertoire consists of 50,000 to 55,000 clones, with 80% occurring once and the leading ten covering around 4%. The sequencing used CD4+ or CD8+ T cells sorted from blood, collected in a trial of the OX40 agonist ivuxolimab. The receptors stem from an adult with an advanced solid tumor such as melanoma, head and neck, liver or kidney cancer.

The chain employs TRBV6-5 and TRBJ1-5; 8 bases map to TRBD1. Germline V gives CDR1 MNHEY, CDR2 SVGAGI. The CDR3 covers 14 residues. J lost 2 bases, V lost 10 bases, and 7 bases had no gene match. Written as DNA, the CDR3 is TGTGCCACCGGAGACAGGGGTCGCAATCAGCCCCAGCATTTT. The encoded protein is CATGDRGRNQPQHF.

The chain carries TRBV11-3 and TRBJ2-1, with 7 bases that match TRBD2. The CDR3 length is 14 residues. Trimming at V came to 5 bases and at J to 5 bases, leaving 6 bases not matched to a gene. The germline gives CDR1 SGHNT, CDR2 YENEEA. The CDR3 here is CASSRRGTNNEQFF. CDR3 DNA: TGTGCCAGCAGCCGTCGAGGGACTAACAATGAGCAGTTCTTC.

The genes are TRBV5-1 and TRBJ1-1, with D hard to call. With 0 bases removed from V and 7 bases from J, the gap between germline ends came to 10 bases. The CDR3 spans 13 residues. Germline V gene data show CDR1 as SGHRS and CDR2 as YFSETQ. DNA for the CDR3: TGCGCCAGCAGCTTGGCCGCGACTTATGAAGCTTTCTTT. Amino acids: CASSLAATYEAFF.

The V and J genes are TRBV4-1 and TRBJ2-7; TRBD2 is a possible D gene (5 bases). Germline CDR1 is MGHRA and CDR2 is YSYEKL. Trimming stripped 0 bases from V and 2 bases from J, with 11 bases between. The CDR3 runs to 15 residues. The CDR3 protein is CASSQDGKRTYEQYF. CDR3 nucleotide sequence: TGCGCCAGCAGCCAAGACGGGAAGCGGACCTACGAGCAGTACTTC.

V is TRBV27 and J is TRBJ1-3; the D gene is possibly TRBD1 (6 bases). V dropped 3 bases and J dropped 0 bases, with 9 bases sitting between them. Germline values: CDR1 MNHEY, CDR2 SMNVEV (reference sequence). This CDR3 has 15 amino acids. CDR3: CASSLTGRSGNTIYF. The CDR3 nucleotides read TGTGCCAGCAGTTTGACAGGTCGCTCTGGAAACACCATATATTTT.

This chain links TRBV2 with TRBJ2-3; 10 bases map to TRBD2. Germline CDR1 and CDR2: SNHLY and FYNNEI. CDR3 length: 16 residues. Trimming at V came to 2 bases and at J to 6 bases, leaving 8 bases not matched to a gene. CDR3 sequence reads: CASSERASGRGDTQYF. CDR3 sequence (DNA): TGTGCCAGCAGTGAAAGGGCTAGCGGGAGAGGTGATACGCAGTATTTT.

The chain has TRBV27 and TRBJ2-7; TRBD1 agrees at 7 bases. Germline V gives CDR1 MNHEY, CDR2 SMNVEV (reference sequence). CDR3 length: 14 residues. Unmatched junction bases numbered 10, after V lost 4 bases and J lost 7 bases. DNA for the CDR3: TGTGCCAGCAGTTCCCCCGACAGGGTTCAGGAGCAGTACTTC. It yields the protein CASSSPDRVQEQYF.

This chain links TRBV7-3 with TRBJ1-2, with a tentative D call TRBD1 (5 bases). Trimming took 4 bases from V and 7 from J, leaving 13 bases between them. This CDR3 has 13 amino acids. The V gene's germline CDR1 is SGHTA and CDR2 FQGTGA. In nucleotides, the CDR3 is TGTGCCAGCAGCTCGGACAATTCGGCTGGCTACACCTTC. It specifies CASSSDNSAGYTF.

J is TRBJ1-2 and V is TRBV9; a weak D match, TRBD1 (6 bases). With 5 bases removed from V and 1 base from J, the gap between germline ends came to 9 bases. Germline V lookup: CDR1 SGDLS, CDR2 YYNGEE. There are 13 residues in the CDR3. The CDR3, as DNA: TGTGCCAGCAGTGGACAGATTAACTATGGCTACACCTTC. Its translation is CASSGQINYGYTF.

The V gene is TRBV5-1, the J gene TRBJ1-1, with 9 bases matching TRBD1. Germline V CDR1 and CDR2: SGHRS, YFSETQ. The CDR3 length is 14 residues. Trimming at V came to 0 bases and at J to 6 bases, leaving 3 bases not matched to a gene. The CDR3 bases are TGCGCCAGCAGCTTGGGGACAGGGGCGGCTGAAGCTTTCTTT. Its protein is CASSLGTGAAEAFF.

This chain uses TRBV19 with TRBJ2-4; D remains unclear. The V gene's germline CDR1 is LNHDA and CDR2 SQIVND (reference sequence). The CDR3 spans 18 residues. V shed 6 bases and J shed 0 bases, with 21 bases lying between them. CDR3 sequence reads: CASSNPLGNRRAKNIQYF. The CDR3 DNA is TGTGCCAGTAGCAACCCCCTGGGGAATCGTCGAGCCAAAAACATTCAGTACTTC.

The chain employs TRBV2 and TRBJ1-5; 8 nucleotides agree with TRBD1. This CDR3 has 14 residues. CDR1 and CDR2 from the germline V gene are SNHLY and FYNNEI. Losses at the gene ends were 6 bases for V and 6 bases for J; bases not matched to a gene: 7. The CDR3 loop is CASRATGGFQPQHF. CDR3 nucleotides: TGTGCCAGCAGAGCTACAGGGGGATTTCAGCCCCAGCATTTT.

The V call is TRBV5-4, the J call TRBJ2-1; maybe TRBD2 (5 bases). Germline V gene lookup returns CDR1 SGHNT and CDR2 YYREEE (reference sequence). The CDR3 has 16 residues. Trimming stripped 0 bases from V and 0 bases from J, with 10 bases between. The CDR3 DNA is TGTGCCAGCAGCTTGGGAGCGGTGAGCTCCTACAATGAGCAGTTCTTC. Amino acids: CASSLGAVSSYNEQFF.

The chain uses TRBV2 and TRBJ1-1, with 7 bases that match TRBD1. Trimming took 8 bases from V and 1 from J; bases not matched to a gene: 4. The germline V gene has CDR1 SNHLY and CDR2 FYNNEI. This CDR3 contains 13 residues. CDR3 coding DNA: TGTGCCAGCGGGACAGATCCGAACACTGAAGCTTTCTTT. Translating gives CASGTDPNTEAFF.

Concerning this clone itself: This may come from a read error, since a much larger clone is one base off. This same CDR3 is encoded by further DNA sequences in the sample. The chain uses TRBV6-5 and TRBJ1-2, with 11 bases identical to TRBD1. The CDR3 length is 16 residues. CDR1 and CDR2 from the germline V gene are MNHEY and SVGAGI. Unmatched junction bases numbered 6, after V lost 2 bases and J lost 4 bases. CDR3 amino acids: CASSYLRTGGGYGYTF. The CDR3, as DNA: TGTGCCAGCAGTTACCTCCGGACAGGGGGCGGCTATGGCTACACCTTC.

The chain links TRBV19 to TRBJ2-2, with 8 positions matching TRBD1. With V trimmed by 1 base and J by 2 bases, 3 bases remained unmatched. The CDR3 runs to 16 residues. The germline CDR1 and CDR2 sequences are LNHDA and SQIVND (reference sequence). The CDR3 here is CASSIGGTGNTGELFF. The CDR3 region has the DNA TGTGCCAGTAGTATAGGAGGGACAGGCAACACCGGGGAGCTGTTTTTT.

The J gene is TRBJ2-3, the V gene TRBV5-7; TRBD2 matches at 7 bases. TRBV5-7 has ORF status, its function being uncertain. The CDR3 runs to 17 residues. Trimming removed 6 bases from V and 1 base from J; junction bases left unmatched: 14. CDR3 sequence: CASTTLGGSGGTDTQYF. In DNA form, the CDR3 reads TGTGCCAGCACGACTTTGGGCGGGAGCGGCGGCACAGATACGCAGTATTTT.

V gene TRBV18 combines with J gene TRBJ2-7; perhaps TRBD2 as D (5 bases). Trimming removed 1 base from V and 3 bases from J, with 13 bases in between. The CDR3 is made up of 15 amino acids. Germline V CDR1 and CDR2: KGHSH, LQKENI. The CDR3 here is CASSPQGMGVYEQYF. CDR3 nucleotide sequence: TGTGCCAGCTCACCACAGGGAATGGGAGTCTACGAGCAGTACTTC.

In its sample, this clone was seen a few times. V and J are TRBV6-5 and TRBJ2-1, with D unresolved. The CDR3 has 12 residues. Trimming stripped 8 bases from V and 4 bases from J, with 9 bases between. Germline CDR1 reads MNHEY; CDR2 reads SVGAGI. The CDR3 region is CASRPTYNEQFF. The DNA for the CDR3 is TGTGCCAGCCGCCCGACGTACAATGAGCAGTTCTTC.

This clone turned up a few times. This chain connects TRBV19 to TRBJ1-2; D remains unclear. The ends were cut back, 3 bases at V and 7 bases at J, with 9 bases in the middle. Germline CDR1 reads LNHDA; CDR2 reads SQIVND (reference sequence). This CDR3 is built from 12 residues. The CDR3 is CASSMMRVGYTF. The CDR3 nucleotides are TGTGCCAGTAGTATGATGAGGGTTGGCTACACCTTC.

V is TRBV27 and J is TRBJ2-7, with 9 bases lining up with TRBD1. The CDR3 has 14 residues. Looked up from germline, CDR1 is MNHEY and CDR2 is SMNVEV (reference sequence). V lost 3 bases to trimming and J lost 3 bases; unmatched junction nucleotides: 3. The CDR3 here is CASSLRGQGYEQYF. DNA for the CDR3: TGTGCCAGCAGTTTGCGGGGACAGGGCTACGAGCAGTACTTC.

This chain uses TRBV7-9 with TRBJ1-1; D remains ambiguous. Germline loops: CDR1 SEHNR, CDR2 FQNEAQ (reference sequence). V was cut by 4 bases and J by 6 bases, with 9 bases left in between. The CDR3 runs to 12 residues. This chain's CDR3 is CASSSRHAEAFF. CDR3 in DNA: TGTGCCAGCAGCTCGAGACACGCTGAAGCTTTCTTT.

The chain uses TRBV5-4 and TRBJ2-4; 8 nucleotides align to TRBD2. The CDR3 extends over 15 amino acids. The J segment lost 1 base and the V segment lost 5 bases, leaving 5 bases of the junction unmatched. CDR1 is SGHNT and CDR2 is YYREEE in the germline V gene (reference sequence). In DNA, the CDR3 is TGTGCCAGCAGTCCGGGGGGGTTCGCCAAAAACATTCAGTACTTC. Its protein is CASSPGGFAKNIQYF.

The chain has TRBV5-1 and TRBJ1-2, with D uncertain. Germline loops: CDR1 SGHRS, CDR2 YFSETQ. The V end lost 0 bases, the J end lost 2 bases, and 8 bases lay between the germline ends. The CDR3 runs to 14 residues. CDR3 loop: CASSLESVNYGYTF. In nucleotides, the CDR3 is TGCGCCAGCAGCTTGGAATCAGTCAACTATGGCTACACCTTC.

J is TRBJ1-2 and V is TRBV5-1, with D hard to call. The germline gives CDR1 SGHRS, CDR2 YFSETQ. The CDR3 extends over 13 amino acids. V was cut by 7 bases and J by 4 bases, with 14 bases left in between. CDR3 loop: CASRASDLYGYTF. The CDR3 DNA sequence: TGCGCCAGCCGTGCGAGCGATCTCTATGGCTACACCTTC.

V usage is TRBV4-2 and J usage is TRBJ1-5, with a tentative D call TRBD1 (6 bases). The V gene's germline CDR1 is LGHNA and CDR2 YNFKEQ. This CDR3 region has 19 residues. The V end was cut by 1 base, the J end by 4 bases, with 23 bases between. The CDR3 DNA sequence: TGTGCCAGCAGCCAAGTATTGGCTCGGGCGGGGGGCGAGAATCAGCCCCAGCATTTT. As protein: CASSQVLARAGGENQPQHF.

This clone occurred once. V gene TRBV5-1 combines with J gene TRBJ1-3; possible D gene TRBD1, 5 bases. Trimming shortened V by 4 bases and J by 0 bases, and 11 bases separated the two germline ends. Per germline, CDR1 SGHRS and CDR2 YFSETQ. The CDR3 has 15 amino acids. The CDR3 loop is CASSTGRSSGNTIYF. CDR3 nucleotides: TGCGCCAGCAGCACAGGACGGAGCTCTGGAAACACCATATATTTT.